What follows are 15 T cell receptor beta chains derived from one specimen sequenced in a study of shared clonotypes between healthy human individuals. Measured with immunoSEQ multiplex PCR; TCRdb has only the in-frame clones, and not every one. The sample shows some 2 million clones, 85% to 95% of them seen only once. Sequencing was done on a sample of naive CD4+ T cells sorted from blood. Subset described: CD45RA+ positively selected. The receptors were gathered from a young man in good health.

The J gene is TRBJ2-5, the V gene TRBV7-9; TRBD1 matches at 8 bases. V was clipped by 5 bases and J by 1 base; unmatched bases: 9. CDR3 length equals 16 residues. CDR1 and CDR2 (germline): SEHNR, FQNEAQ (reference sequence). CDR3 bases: TGTGCCAGCAGCCCCGGGACAGGAGGGTCCCAAGAGACCCAGTACTTC. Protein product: CASSPGTGGSQETQYF.

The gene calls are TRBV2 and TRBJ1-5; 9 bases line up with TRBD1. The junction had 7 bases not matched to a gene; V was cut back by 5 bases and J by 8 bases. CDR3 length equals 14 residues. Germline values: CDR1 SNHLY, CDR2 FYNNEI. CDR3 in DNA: TGTGCCAGCAGTAGAGACAGGGGGATTGAGCCCCAGCATTTT. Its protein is CASSRDRGIEPQHF.

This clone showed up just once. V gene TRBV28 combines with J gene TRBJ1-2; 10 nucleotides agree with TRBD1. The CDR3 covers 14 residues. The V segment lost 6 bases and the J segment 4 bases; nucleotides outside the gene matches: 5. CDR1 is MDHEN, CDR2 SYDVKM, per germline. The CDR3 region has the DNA TGTGCCAGCAGGGGGACAGGGGTTGGCTATGGCTACACCTTC. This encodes CASRGTGVGYGYTF.

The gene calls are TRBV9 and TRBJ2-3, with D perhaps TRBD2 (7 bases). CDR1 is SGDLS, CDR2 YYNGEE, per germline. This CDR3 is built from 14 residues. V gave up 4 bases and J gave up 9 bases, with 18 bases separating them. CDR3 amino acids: CASSPEGGRTTQYF. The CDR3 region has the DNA TGTGCCAGCAGCCCGGAGGGGGGGCGGACAACGCAGTATTTT.

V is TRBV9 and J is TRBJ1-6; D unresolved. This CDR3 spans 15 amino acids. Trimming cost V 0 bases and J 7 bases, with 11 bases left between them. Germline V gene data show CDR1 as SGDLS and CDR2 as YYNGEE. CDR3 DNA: TGTGCCAGCAGCGTAGTCGACACTCCGAATTCACCCCTCCACTTT. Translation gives CASSVVDTPNSPLHF.

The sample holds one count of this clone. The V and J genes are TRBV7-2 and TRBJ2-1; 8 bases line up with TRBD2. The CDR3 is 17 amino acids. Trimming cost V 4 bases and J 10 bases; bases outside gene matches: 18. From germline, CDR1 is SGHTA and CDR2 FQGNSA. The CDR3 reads CASSSRNPGLGAGEQFF. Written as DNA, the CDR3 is TGTGCCAGCAGCTCTCGGAACCCGGGACTAGGGGCGGGGGAGCAGTTCTTC.

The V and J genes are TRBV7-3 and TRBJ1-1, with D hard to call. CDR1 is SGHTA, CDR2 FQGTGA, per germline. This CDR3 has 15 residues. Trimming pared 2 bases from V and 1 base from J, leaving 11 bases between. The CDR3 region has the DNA TGTGCCAGCAGCTTACAAGGTTCTGGGAACACTGAAGCTTTCTTT. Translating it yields CASSLQGSGNTEAFF. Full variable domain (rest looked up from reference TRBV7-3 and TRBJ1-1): GAGVSQTPSNKVTEKGKYVELRCDPISGHTALYWYRQSLGQGPEFLIYFQGTGAADDSGLPNDRFFAVRPEGSVSTLKIQRTERGDSAVYLCASSLQGSGNTEAFFGQGTRLTVV.

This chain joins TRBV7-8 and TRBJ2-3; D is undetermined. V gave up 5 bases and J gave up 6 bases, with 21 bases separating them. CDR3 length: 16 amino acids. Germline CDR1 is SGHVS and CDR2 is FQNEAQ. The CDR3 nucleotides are TGTGCCAGCAGCCGCCCGAGAGGCTTTTCGGCGGATACGCAGTATTTT. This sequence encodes CASSRPRGFSADTQYF.

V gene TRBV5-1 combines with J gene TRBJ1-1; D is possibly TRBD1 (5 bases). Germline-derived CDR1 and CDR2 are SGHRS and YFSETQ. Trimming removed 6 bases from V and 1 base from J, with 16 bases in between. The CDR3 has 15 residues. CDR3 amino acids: CASTQGGGANTEAFF. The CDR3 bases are TGCGCCAGCACCCAGGGTGGTGGTGCGAACACTGAAGCTTTCTTT. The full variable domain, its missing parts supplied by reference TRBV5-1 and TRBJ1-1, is KAGVTQTPRYLIKTRGQQVTLSCSPISGHRSVSWYQQTPGQGLQFLFEYFSETQRNKGNFPGRFSGRQFSNSRSEMNVSTLELGDSALYLCASTQGGGANTEAFFGQGTRLTVV.

The CDR3 here is CASSSRDRTLSYEQYF. The CDR3 DNA reads as TGTGCCAGCAGCTCCAGGGACAGGACCCTCTCCTACGAGCAGTACTTC. This sequence joins TRBV7-2 and TRBJ2-7; 8 nucleotides match TRBD1. J lost 0 bases, V lost 4 bases, and 8 bases had no gene match. There are 16 residues in the CDR3. The germline V gene encodes CDR1 SGHTA and CDR2 FQGNSA. The full variable domain, in which reference TRBV7-2 and TRBJ2-7 provide the parts outside the CDR3, is GAGVSQSPSNKVTEKGKDVELRCDPISGHTALYWYRQSLGQGLEFLIYFQGNSAPDKSGLPSDRFSAERTGGSVSTLTIQRTQQEDSAVYLCASSSRDRTLSYEQYFGPGTRLTVT.

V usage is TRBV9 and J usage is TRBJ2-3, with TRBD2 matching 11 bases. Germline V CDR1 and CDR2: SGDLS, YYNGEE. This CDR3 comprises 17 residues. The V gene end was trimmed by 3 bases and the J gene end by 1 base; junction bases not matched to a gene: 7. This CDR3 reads CASSAAPLAGGTDTQYF. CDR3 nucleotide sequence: TGTGCCAGCAGCGCCGCGCCACTAGCGGGGGGCACAGATACGCAGTATTTT.

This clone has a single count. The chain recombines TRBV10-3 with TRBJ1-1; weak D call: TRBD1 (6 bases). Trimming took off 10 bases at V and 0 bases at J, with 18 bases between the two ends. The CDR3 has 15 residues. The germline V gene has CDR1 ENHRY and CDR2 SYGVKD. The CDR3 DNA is TGTGCCAGCTACAGGGAGGGAGCTGTGAACACTGAAGCTTTCTTT. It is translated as CASYREGAVNTEAFF.

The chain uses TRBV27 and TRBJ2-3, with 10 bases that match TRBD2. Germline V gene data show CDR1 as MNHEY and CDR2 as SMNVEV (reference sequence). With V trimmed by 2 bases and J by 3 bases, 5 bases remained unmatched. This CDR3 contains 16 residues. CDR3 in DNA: TGTGCCAGCAGTTTAGGGTTTAGCGGGGGGACAGATACGCAGTATTTT. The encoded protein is CASSLGFSGGTDTQYF.

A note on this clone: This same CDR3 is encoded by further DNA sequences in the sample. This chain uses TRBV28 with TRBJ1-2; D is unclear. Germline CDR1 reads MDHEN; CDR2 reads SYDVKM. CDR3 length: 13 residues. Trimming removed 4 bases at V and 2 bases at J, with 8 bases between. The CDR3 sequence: CASSSTGNYGYTF. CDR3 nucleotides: TGTGCCAGCAGTTCAACGGGAAACTATGGCTACACCTTC.

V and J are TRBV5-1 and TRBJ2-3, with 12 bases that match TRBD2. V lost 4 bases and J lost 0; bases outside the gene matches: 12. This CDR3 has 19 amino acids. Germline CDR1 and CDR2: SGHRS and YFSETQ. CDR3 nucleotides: TGCGCCAGCAGCCGTGGACTAGCGGGGCCCGGGCCTAGCACAGATACGCAGTATTTT. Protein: CASSRGLAGPGPSTDTQYF. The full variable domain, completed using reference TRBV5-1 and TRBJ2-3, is KAGVTQTPRYLIKTRGQQVTLSCSPISGHRSVSWYQQTPGQGLQFLFEYFSETQRNKGNFPGRFSGRQFSNSRSEMNVSTLELGDSALYLCASSRGLAGPGPSTDTQYFGPGTRLTVL.